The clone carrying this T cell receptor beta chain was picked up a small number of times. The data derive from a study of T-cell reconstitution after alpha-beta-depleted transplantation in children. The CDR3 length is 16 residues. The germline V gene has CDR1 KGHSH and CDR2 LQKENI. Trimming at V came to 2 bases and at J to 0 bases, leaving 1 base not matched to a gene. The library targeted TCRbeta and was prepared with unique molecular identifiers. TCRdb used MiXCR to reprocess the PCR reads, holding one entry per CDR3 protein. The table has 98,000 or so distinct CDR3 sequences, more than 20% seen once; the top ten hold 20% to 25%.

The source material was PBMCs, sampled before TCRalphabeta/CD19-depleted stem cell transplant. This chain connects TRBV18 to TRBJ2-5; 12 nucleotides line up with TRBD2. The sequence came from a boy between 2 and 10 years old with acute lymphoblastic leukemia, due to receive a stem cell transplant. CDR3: CASSPTSGRYQETQYF. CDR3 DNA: TGTGCCAGCTCACCAACTAGCGGGAGGTACCAAGAGACCCAGTACTTC.